Below, 19 T cell receptor beta chains from the same sample are listed, as sequenced in a study of OX40 agonist ivuxolimab in advanced cancers. The table came from immunoSEQ multiplex PCR; TCRdb's copy has only in-frame clones and leaves some out. Found here are 50,000 to 85,000 clones, around 85% of them singletons; the top ten hold roughly 3.9%. Sample: CD4+ or CD8+ T cells sorted from blood, taken in a trial of the OX40 agonist ivuxolimab. These receptors came from an adult with an advanced solid tumor such as melanoma, head and neck, liver or kidney cancer.

This chain connects TRBV4-2 to TRBJ1-2; 7 bases fit TRBD1. Trimming cost V 5 bases and J 13 bases; bases outside gene matches: 13. Germline V CDR1 and CDR2: LGHNA, YNFKEQ. This CDR3 is 13 amino acids long. The CDR3: CASSITGEIGPTF. CDR3 sequence (DNA): TGTGCCAGCAGCATTACAGGGGAGATCGGGCCCACCTTC.

This chain joins TRBV6-1 and TRBJ2-5; D unresolved. This CDR3 contains 11 residues. V dropped 6 bases and J dropped 7 bases, with 9 bases sitting between them. Germline CDR1 and CDR2: MNHNS and SASEGT. The CDR3 region has the DNA TGTGCCAGCAGCGACCTAAGGACCCAGTACTTC. It codes for CASSDLRTQYF.

The chain combines TRBV20-1 with TRBJ1-2; a possible D gene is TRBD1 (5 bases). Germline V lookup: CDR1 DFQATT, CDR2 SNEGSKA (reference sequence). V was shortened by 7 bases and J by 6 bases, with 12 bases between the two germline ends. The CDR3 sequence is 11 residues long. CDR3 sequence reads: CSGGQPNGYTF. The CDR3 DNA sequence: TGCAGTGGGGGCCAGCCGAATGGCTACACCTTC.

The rearrangement uses TRBV18 and TRBJ2-4, with 9 bases fitting TRBD1. V gave up 6 bases and J gave up 11 bases; unmatched junction bases: 11. The germline V gene encodes CDR1 KGHSH and CDR2 LQKENI. CDR3 length equals 14 residues. In nucleotides, the CDR3 is TGTGCCAGCTCCCCCGGGGGACAGGGAGTTTTTCAGTACTTC. Its protein is CASSPGGQGVFQYF. The variable domain in full, completed from reference TRBV18 and TRBJ2-4, reads NAGVMQNPRHLVRRRGQEARLRCSPMKGHSHVYWYRQLPEEGLKFMVYLQKENIIDESGMPKERFSAEFPKEGPSILRIQQVVRGDSAAYFCASSPGGQGVFQYFGAGTRLSVL.

This clone was found a few times. The chain couples TRBV7-6 to TRBJ2-1, with 10 bases identical to TRBD2. J was trimmed by 6 bases and V by 1 base; bases with no gene match: 9. The CDR3 extends over 17 amino acids. Germline CDR1 reads SGHVS; CDR2 reads FNYEAQ. In nucleotides, the CDR3 is TGTGCCAGCAGCTTAGGGAGCCTAGCGGGAGTAAGCAATGAGCAGTTCTTC. Residues: CASSLGSLAGVSNEQFF.

CDR3 nucleotides: TGCAGCGTCAAGTGGACCGAATGGGAAGTGTTCTTT. It translates to CSVKWTEWEVFF. V and J are TRBV29-1 and TRBJ1-1; the D is unclear. CDR3 length: 12 residues. Germline CDR1 is SQVTM and CDR2 is ANQGSEA. Trimming removed 6 bases from V and 14 bases from J, with 22 bases in between.

The gene calls are TRBV27 and TRBJ2-1; TRBD1 might be the D (6 bases). The V end lost 8 bases, the J end lost 7 bases, and 18 bases lay between the germline ends. This CDR3 spans 14 amino acids. Germline CDR1 and CDR2: MNHEY and SMNVEV (reference sequence). The CDR3, as DNA: TGTGCCAGCCGCTCCTTACAGGGTTTAAATGAGCAGTTCTTC. Its translation: CASRSLQGLNEQFF.

The chain is built from TRBV9 and TRBJ2-1, with 7 nucleotides matching TRBD1. Germline CDR1 SGDLS, CDR2 YYNGEE. This CDR3 contains 17 residues. V was pared by 1 base and J by 0 bases, with 7 bases of the junction left unmatched. CDR3 region: CASSVRPQGDSYNEQFF. The CDR3 DNA reads TGTGCCAGCAGCGTACGACCCCAGGGGGACTCCTACAATGAGCAGTTCTTC.

This chain links TRBV11-2 with TRBJ2-5, with D possibly TRBD2 on 6 matching bases. With 2 bases removed from V and 2 bases from J, the gap between germline ends came to 15 bases. Germline CDR1 and CDR2: SGHAT and FQNNGV. This CDR3 is built from 16 residues. The CDR3 nucleotides read TGTGCCAGCAGCTTAAGACGGGGCGGAGGGCAAGAGACCCAGTACTTC. Its translation is CASSLRRGGGQETQYF.

The rearrangement links TRBV14 to TRBJ2-7, with D possibly matching TRBD1 (6 bases). Per germline, CDR1 SGHDN and CDR2 FVKESK. V gave up 6 bases and J gave up 2 bases, with 23 bases separating them. This CDR3 spans 17 amino acids. CDR3 in amino acids: CASSGPRQDGQTYEQYF. The CDR3 bases are TGTGCCAGCAGTGGGCCGAGGCAGGACGGACAGACCTACGAGCAGTACTTC.

This chain uses TRBV20-1 with TRBJ2-3; the D is unclear. CDR1 is DFQATT and CDR2 is SNEGSKA in the germline V gene (reference sequence). The germline V and J ends were trimmed by 3 bases and 6 bases, with 7 bases remaining between them. This CDR3 has 11 amino acids. In DNA, the CDR3 is TGCAGTGCTAGCGGAGCGGATACGCAGTATTTT. This sequence encodes CSASGADTQYF.

The genes are TRBV6-1 and TRBJ1-2; possibly TRBD1 for D (5 bases). The CDR3 spans 16 residues. Germline V lookup: CDR1 MNHNS, CDR2 SASEGT. Trimming took 0 bases from V and 2 from J, leaving 13 bases between them. The CDR3: CASSEAMGTRNYGYTF. CDR3 coding DNA: TGTGCCAGCAGTGAAGCTATGGGGACGCGGAACTATGGCTACACCTTC.

As to this clone: In the same sample, other DNA sequences code for this CDR3. This rearrangement joins TRBV7-9 to TRBJ2-5; D call uncertain. The germline V gene encodes CDR1 SEHNR and CDR2 FQNEAQ (reference sequence). The V end was cut by 5 bases, the J end by 5 bases, with 3 bases between. The CDR3 covers 10 residues. The CDR3 nucleotides are TGTGCCAGCAGCCTGGAGACCCAGTACTTC. Its translation is CASSLETQYF.

V and J are TRBV14 and TRBJ2-6; D is perhaps TRBD1 (6 bases). Trimming cost V 6 bases and J 0 bases, with 12 bases left between them. CDR1 SGHDN and CDR2 FVKESK come from the germline V gene. The CDR3 length is 16 residues. This CDR3 is CASRGAGVSGANVLTF. CDR3 in DNA: TGTGCCAGCAGGGGGGCCGGGGTCTCTGGGGCCAACGTCCTGACTTTC.

V gene TRBV5-1 combines with J gene TRBJ1-1; 7 positions match TRBD1. The CDR3 totals 14 residues. V was pared by 4 bases and J by 6 bases, with 9 bases of the junction left unmatched. Germline CDR1 SGHRS, CDR2 YFSETQ. The DNA of the CDR3 is TGCGCCAGCAGCCCCGCGGGACAGCGGGCTGAAGCTTTCTTT. Its translation: CASSPAGQRAEAFF. Looking up the rest from reference TRBV5-1 and TRBJ1-1 gives the full variable domain: KAGVTQTPRYLIKTRGQQVTLSCSPISGHRSVSWYQQTPGQGLQFLFEYFSETQRNKGNFPGRFSGRQFSNSRSEMNVSTLELGDSALYLCASSPAGQRAEAFFGQGTRLTVV.

V gene TRBV13 combines with J gene TRBJ1-6; D is unresolved. Trimming cost V 3 bases and J 7 bases, with 10 bases left between them. Germline CDR1 reads PRHDT; CDR2 reads FYEKMQ (reference sequence). There are 14 residues in the CDR3. The CDR3 reads CASSFSRENSPLHF. The CDR3 bases are TGTGCCAGCAGCTTCTCCCGGGAGAATTCACCCCTCCACTTT.

This clone was recorded only once. The chain couples TRBV30 to TRBJ1-6; D perhaps matches TRBD1 (5 bases). Germline CDR1 reads GTSNPN; CDR2 reads SVGIG (reference sequence). The CDR3 has 15 amino acids. The V end lost 0 bases, the J end lost 6 bases, and 12 bases lay between the germline ends. For the CDR3, the DNA is TGTGCCTGGAGTGTTAATCTGGGGCGTAATTCACCCCTCCACTTT. Protein product: CAWSVNLGRNSPLHF.

CDR3 in amino acids: CASKDRGGEKLFF. The CDR3 DNA is TGTGCCAGCAAAGACAGGGGGGGTGAAAAACTGTTTTTT. V usage is TRBV6-6 and J usage is TRBJ1-4, with 9 bases lining up with TRBD1. V lost 7 bases and J lost 7; bases outside the gene matches: 4. Germline CDR1 is MNHNY and CDR2 is SVGAGI (reference sequence). There are 13 residues in the CDR3.

The chain is built from TRBV30 and TRBJ2-7; D could derive from TRBD1 or TRBD2 (5 bases each). Germline V gene data show CDR1 as GTSNPN and CDR2 as SVGIG (reference sequence). V was cut by 1 base and J by 3 bases, with 10 bases left in between. This CDR3 is 13 amino acids long. CDR3 in DNA: TGTGCCTGGAGTGCAGGGAGAGACTACGAGCAGTACTTC. Its protein is CAWSAGRDYEQYF.